What follows describes a single T cell receptor beta chain. Patients in Seattle were enrolled during active infection, then followed longitudinally. This sample stems from a study of blood T cell repertoires in COVID-19. Across the whole study: The United States, Italy and Spain were the sources of the acute and convalescent COVID-19 samples. T cells, B-cell-depleted T cells, or PBMCs provided the cDNA or gDNA that served as material.

Per the original methods: Reference gene primer amplification yielded estimated nucleated cell counts. Sequencing was performed with immunoSEQ multiplex PCR; in TCRdb, only in-frame clones are kept and a portion is missing. Clonal size and the V and J genes are those of that table, whereas D and trimming came from the DNA. Altogether 200,000 or so clones are present, more than 85% being singletons, with the ten largest covering 0.82%. Trimming removed 4 bases from V and 0 bases from J, with 15 bases in between. Germline values: CDR1 MGHRA, CDR2 YSYEKL. The CDR3 loop spans 17 amino acids. The sample was peripheral blood. This sequence was found in a man in his sixties with COVID-19, enrolled during active disease. The chain carries TRBV4-1 and TRBJ1-4; D possibly corresponds to TRBD1 (6 bases). The CDR3, as DNA: TGCGCCAGCAGCCGTGTTGGACAGCCTGCAACTAATGAAAAACTGTTTTTT. Protein product: CASSRVGQPATNEKLFF.